This paragraph reports one T cell receptor (beta chain). Original data processing: Researchers report that nucleated cell counts were estimated from reference gene primer amplification. Only in-frame clones appear in the TCRdb table, and some are missing; sequencing was by immunoSEQ multiplex PCR. V, J and clone size are those of that table, while D and trimming were read from the DNA. Of over 150,000 clones in the sample, 83% were seen once. This CDR3 is 13 amino acids long. CDR1 is MDHEN, CDR2 SYDVKM, per germline. Trimming cost V 5 bases and J 4 bases, with 11 bases left between them. Enrollment of patients from Seattle took place during active infection, with longitudinal follow-up. These data belong to a study of blood T cell repertoires in COVID-19. Study-level background: PBMCs, B-cell-depleted T cells, or T cells provided the cDNA or gDNA that made up the material.

The receptor comes from an older woman with COVID-19, enrolled during active disease. The genes are TRBV28 and TRBJ1-2; tentatively, D is TRBD1 (5 bases). Sequenced sample: peripheral blood. The CDR3 DNA reads TGTGCCAGCAGTGCAGGGCGAACCTATGGCTACACCTTC. Protein sequence: CASSAGRTYGYTF.